Presented here are 7 T cell receptor beta chains from one specimen sequenced in a study of blood T cells in healthy people across ages. Then a second PCR, running about 6 to 11 cycles, was carried out with a sample-barcoded 5' primer and a J-beta primer mix. TCRdb ran MiXCR on the 5' RACE reads and lists one entry per CDR3 protein. The sample lists fewer than 750,000 distinct CDR3 sequences; about 50% were seen once. Sequenced: blood. All receptors derive from a woman of 80 years or more in good health.

About this clonotype: Sequence at one end of the junction differs from germline and may be a read error. The J gene is TRBJ2-7, the V gene TRBV7-2, with D perhaps matching TRBD1 (6 bases). This CDR3 spans 16 amino acids. The germline CDR1 and CDR2 sequences are SGHTA and FQGNSA. CDR3 sequence (DNA): TGCGCCAGCAGCATCGACACGGGACACCGAGCCTACGAGCAGTACTTC. It specifies CASSIDTGHRAYEQYF.

The rearrangement joins TRBV4-3 to TRBJ2-5, with no clear D. Germline V gene sequence: CDR1 LGHNA, CDR2 YSLEER. This CDR3 has 15 amino acids. V was trimmed by 1 base and J by 7 bases, leaving 16 bases between them. In nucleotides, the CDR3 is TGCGCCAGCAGCCAAGGCCTCGACGCAGAGTGGACCCAGTACTTC. Translating gives CASSQGLDAEWTQYF.

The chain carries TRBV27 and TRBJ1-5; TRBD1 is a possible D gene (5 bases). V was pared by 3 bases and J by 6 bases, with 12 bases between. Germline CDR1 reads MNHEY; CDR2 reads SMNVEV (reference sequence). This CDR3 contains 14 residues. DNA for the CDR3: TGTGCCAGCAGTTTTCGGCAGGGTGCTCAGCCCCAGCATTTT. Its protein is CASSFRQGAQPQHF.

The V call is TRBV20-1, the J call TRBJ2-3, with 8 bases lining up with TRBD2. The germline gives CDR1 DFQATT, CDR2 SNEGSKA (reference sequence). The CDR3 runs 16 residues. The trim removed 4 bases at V and 2 bases at J, leaving 11 bases unmatched. The CDR3 protein is CSATSILAAVTDTQYF. DNA of the CDR3: TGCAGTGCTACATCCATACTAGCGGCTGTCACAGATACGCAGTATTTT.

The chain has TRBV6-1 and TRBJ2-5; D is perhaps TRBD1 or TRBD2 (6 bases each). The CDR3 consists of 14 residues. Germline CDR1 and CDR2: MNHNS and SASEGT. V lost 2 bases and J lost 11, with 18 bases in between. CDR3 sequence: CASSETGRTNEQYF. As DNA, the CDR3 is TGTGCCAGCAGTGAAACAGGGAGGACTAATGAGCAGTACTTC.

The chain recombines TRBV11-2 with TRBJ2-4; D possibly corresponds to TRBD2 (5 bases). The germline gives CDR1 SGHAT, CDR2 FQNNGV. V shed 1 base and J shed 13 bases, with 8 bases lying between them. The CDR3 is 11 residues long. The CDR3 DNA reads TGTGCCAGCAGCTTAGTATGGGAGCAGTACTTC. This encodes CASSLVWEQYF.

There are many counts of this clonotype. The genes are TRBV6-2 or TRBV6-3 and TRBJ2-7; no firm D call. This CDR3 region has 15 residues. V lost 4 bases and J 0 bases, leaving 13 bases between the germline ends. Germline V gives CDR1 MNHEY, CDR2 SVGEGT. CDR3 region: CASSSASRASYEQYF. For the CDR3, the DNA is TGTGCCAGCAGTTCTGCCTCCCGGGCCTCCTACGAGCAGTACTTC.